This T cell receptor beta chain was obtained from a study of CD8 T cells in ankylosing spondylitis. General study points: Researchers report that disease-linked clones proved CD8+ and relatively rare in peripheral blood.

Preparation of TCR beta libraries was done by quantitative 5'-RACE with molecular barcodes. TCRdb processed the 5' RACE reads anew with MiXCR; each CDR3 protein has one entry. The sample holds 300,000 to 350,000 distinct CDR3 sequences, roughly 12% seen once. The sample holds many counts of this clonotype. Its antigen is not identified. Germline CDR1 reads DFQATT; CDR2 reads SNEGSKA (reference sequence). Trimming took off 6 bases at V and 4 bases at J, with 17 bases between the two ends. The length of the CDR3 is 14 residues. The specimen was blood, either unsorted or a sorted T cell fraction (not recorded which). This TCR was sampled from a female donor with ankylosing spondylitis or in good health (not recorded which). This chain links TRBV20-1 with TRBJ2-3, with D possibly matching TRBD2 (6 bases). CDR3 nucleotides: TGCAGTGCCCCCCAGCGGGTGGAGGCAGATACGCAGTATTTT. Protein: CSAPQRVEADTQYF.